This is a list of T cell receptor beta chains from one sample in a study of blood T cell repertoires in COVID-19. Method: immunoSEQ multiplex PCR; TCRdb's copy keeps in-frame clones and lacks some. Here the sample spans hundreds of thousands of clones, about 89% being singletons. Material for sequencing was PBMCs or T cells enriched from blood (not recorded which). These receptors were taken from a man aged 55-75 years who had recovered from COVID-19. Both conserved end residues are part of each CDR3. A D gene is named only where the DNA matches it firmly. Where a row states a size, it is once, few, many or the class of an expanded clone; other rows omit it.

j_call v_call clone_size d_call cdr3_aa cdr3_nt
TRBJ1-1 TRBV10-2 - TRBD1 CASIDRGQGNTEAFF TGCGCCAGCATCGACAGGGGGCAGGGGAACACTGAAGCTTTCTTT
TRBJ1-1 TRBV29-1 - TRBD1 CSVSFQGASEAFF TGCAGCGTTTCTTTCCAGGGGGCGTCTGAAGCTTTCTTT
TRBJ2-6 TRBV24-1 - - CATSDFTGIGANVLTF TGTGCCACCAGTGATTTTACAGGGATTGGGGCCAACGTCCTGACTTTC
TRBJ2-7 TRBV3-1/TRBV3-2 - - CASSQEARGYEQYF TGTGCCAGCAGCCAAGAAGCCAGGGGATACGAGCAGTACTTC
TRBJ2-7 TRBV5-4 - - CASSLAGNAYEQYF TGTGCCAGCAGCTTGGCAGGGAACGCCTACGAGCAGTACTTC
TRBJ2-5 TRBV2 - TRBD1 CASSRDRGRETQYF TGTGCCAGCAGCCGGGACAGGGGGCGGGAGACCCAGTACTTC
TRBJ1-2 TRBV28 - TRBD1 CASSSLGQGKINYGYTF TGTGCCAGCAGTTCCTTGGGACAGGGGAAGATCAACTATGGCTACACCTTC
TRBJ2-5 TRBV5-1 - TRBD2 CASNVGTSVQETQYF TGCGCCAGCAACGTTGGGACTAGCGTTCAAGAGACCCAGTACTTC
TRBJ1-2 TRBV9 - - CASSAGRAGYGYTF TGTGCCAGCAGCGCTGGTCGAGCTGGCTATGGCTACACCTTC
TRBJ1-4 TRBV6-5 - - CASGAQGGLGEKLFF TGTGCCAGCGGAGCCCAAGGCGGGCTCGGTGAAAAACTGTTTTTT
TRBJ2-5 TRBV6-5 - TRBD1 CASRAGQGYQETQYF TGTGCCAGCAGGGCGGGACAGGGGTACCAAGAGACCCAGTACTTC
TRBJ1-1 TRBV11-3 - - CASSVTRNTEAFF TGTGCCAGCAGCGTAACAAGAAACACTGAAGCTTTCTTT
TRBJ2-5 TRBV25-1 - TRBD2 CASSESGGESQYF TGTGCCAGCAGTGAATCGGGGGGGGAGAGCCAGTACTTC
TRBJ1-1 TRBV29-1 - - CSVHTVEAFF TGCAGCGTCCATACGGTTGAAGCTTTCTTT
TRBJ2-7 TRBV24-1 - TRBD1 CATSASGQGDYEQYF TGTGCCACCAGTGCATCAGGACAGGGAGACTACGAGCAGTACTTC
TRBJ2-7 TRBV5-6 - TRBD2 CASSRLAEVRYEQYF TGTGCCAGCAGCCGGCTAGCGGAGGTACGCTACGAGCAGTACTTC
TRBJ1-4 TRBV19 - TRBD1 CASSRGTATNEKLFF TGTGCCAGTAGTAGAGGGACAGCAACTAATGAAAAACTGTTTTTT
TRBJ2-3 TRBV2 - - CASRIPVGQGILAGPDTQYF TGTGCCAGCAGAATTCCGGTGGGACAGGGTATCCTAGCGGGACCCGATACGCAGTATTTT
TRBJ2-1 TRBV28 - - CASRYSHLNNEQFF TGTGCCAGCAGGTACAGCCATTTAAACAATGAGCAGTTCTTC
TRBJ2-7 TRBV5-1 - - CASSLDPSSGYEQYF TGCGCCAGCAGCTTGGATCCCTCTTCAGGCTACGAGCAGTACTTC
TRBJ2-3 TRBV7-2 - - CASRGALLSTDTQYF TGTGCCAGCAGAGGGGCCCTCCTAAGCACAGATACGCAGTATTTT
TRBJ2-3 TRBV7-8 - - CASSRLGGLAQDTQYF TGTGCCAGCAGCCGATTGGGGGGGCTAGCCCAAGATACGCAGTATTTT
TRBJ1-2 TRBV6-5 - TRBD1 CASSDREIYGYTF TGTGCCAGCAGCGACAGGGAAATCTATGGCTACACCTTC
TRBJ1-1 TRBV5-1 - - CASIRGGEGSTEAFF TGCGCCAGTATCCGAGGAGGGGAGGGTAGCACTGAAGCTTTCTTT
TRBJ1-1 TRBV5-1 - TRBD1 CASSLVQGAAEAFF TGCGCCAGCAGCTTGGTGCAGGGGGCCGCTGAAGCTTTCTTT
TRBJ2-7 TRBV7-2 - TRBD2 CASSLVSGGSYEQYF TGTGCCAGCAGCTTAGTTAGCGGGGGCTCCTACGAGCAGTACTTC
TRBJ2-3 TRBV5-6 - TRBD2 CASSSDRLAGANTQYF TGTGCCAGCAGCTCCGACCGACTAGCGGGAGCGAATACGCAGTATTTT
TRBJ2-1 TRBV29-1 - - CSVEGGRESYNEQFF TGCAGCGTTGAAGGAGGACGGGAGTCCTACAATGAGCAGTTCTTC
TRBJ2-7 TRBV5-1 - - CASRWDSAGGEQYF TGCGCCAGCAGATGGGACTCAGCCGGGGGCGAGCAGTACTTC
TRBJ1-5 TRBV9 - TRBD1 CASSSGQLNQPQHF TGTGCCAGCAGTTCGGGACAGCTCAATCAGCCCCAGCATTTT
TRBJ2-1 TRBV2 - TRBD2 CASSLAEGWSNEQFF TGTGCCAGCAGTCTAGCGGAGGGGTGGTCCAATGAGCAGTTCTTC
TRBJ1-2 TRBV24-1 few - CATSEPTGYGYTF TGTGCCACCAGTGAACCTACAGGGTATGGCTACACCTTC
TRBJ1-4 TRBV6-5 - TRBD1 CASRTTDRTVEKLFF TGTGCCAGCAGAACAACGGACAGGACCGTTGAGAAACTGTTTTTT
TRBJ1-3 TRBV15 once TRBD1 CATSRDLQGALNTIYF TGTGCCACCAGCAGAGATCTACAGGGGGCTTTGAACACCATATATTTT
TRBJ2-7 TRBV28 few - CASSRYEQYF TGTGCCAGCAGTCGCTACGAGCAGTACTTC
TRBJ2-5 TRBV24-1 - - CATSDFSRGETQYF TGTGCCACCAGTGATTTTTCCAGGGGAGAGACCCAGTACTTC